This T cell receptor beta chain is drawn from a study of shared clonotypes between healthy human individuals. Assay runs were performed at deep level. Original processing notes: As immunoSEQ supplied junction-only sequences (without quality scores), filtering differed. The table came from immunoSEQ multiplex PCR; TCRdb's copy has only in-frame clones and leaves some out. V and J calls and clone size come straight from that table; D and trimming were deduced from the DNA. The sample lists roughly 2,000,000 clones; around 96% were seen once. The count of this clone is one. Its antigen is not known. Study-level results: Non-shared clonotypes were found to have lower generation probabilities than the clonotypes that were shared by all four of the sorted-subset donors. In general, naive subsets displayed greater estimated richness than memory subsets did.

This CDR3 spans 14 amino acids. Germline V gene lookup returns CDR1 SEHNR and CDR2 FQNEAQ (reference sequence). The trim removed 2 bases at V and 4 bases at J, leaving 4 bases unmatched. Naive CD8 cells lacked CD45RO and underwent positive selection for CCR7, leaving out terminally differentiated effector memory CD45RA+ cells. Sequencing used naive CD8+ T cells sorted from blood. The clonotype was recovered from a man aged 18 to 30 in good health. This chain links TRBV7-9 with TRBJ2-7; 8 bases align to TRBD1. The CDR3 region has the DNA TGTGCCAGCAGCTTACAGGGGGCTAATTACGAGCAGTACTTC. Protein sequence: CASSLQGANYEQYF.